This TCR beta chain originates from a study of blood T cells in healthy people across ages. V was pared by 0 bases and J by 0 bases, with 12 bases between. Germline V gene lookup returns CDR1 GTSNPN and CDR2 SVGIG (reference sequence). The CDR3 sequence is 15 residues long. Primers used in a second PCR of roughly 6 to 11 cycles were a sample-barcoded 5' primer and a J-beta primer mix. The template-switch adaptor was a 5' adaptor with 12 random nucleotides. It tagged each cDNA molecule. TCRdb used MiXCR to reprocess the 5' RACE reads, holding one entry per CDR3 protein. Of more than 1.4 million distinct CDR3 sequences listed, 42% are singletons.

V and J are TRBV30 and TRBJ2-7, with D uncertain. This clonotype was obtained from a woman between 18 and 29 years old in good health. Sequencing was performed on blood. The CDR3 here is CAWSVTGIYSYEQYF. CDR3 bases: TGTGCCTGGAGTGTAACGGGCATATACTCCTACGAGCAGTACTTC.